This T cell receptor (beta chain) was captured by sequencing in a study of neurological immune-mediated disorders. In every sequencing run, more than 180 million TCR-beta sequences were generated from 15-18 subjects. TCRdb re-derived calls from the 5' RACE reads in MiXCR, one entry per CDR3 protein. The repertoire consists of around 26,000 distinct CDR3 sequences, with approximately 3.2% occurring once and the leading ten covering 7%. This clonotype was counted ten times or more. The CDR3 has 15 amino acids. The germline gives CDR1 SGHDT, CDR2 YYEEEE. Losses at the gene ends were 3 bases for V and 2 bases for J; bases not matched to a gene: 6.

Sequenced sample: PBMCs. The genes are TRBV5-6 and TRBJ2-7, with TRBD1 matching over 9 bases. The TCR comes from a woman aged 30 to 39 with multiple sclerosis. The CDR3 DNA is TGTGCCAGCAGCTCTGGGGACAGGGTTACCTACGAGCAGTACTTC. This sequence encodes CASSSGDRVTYEQYF.